This T cell receptor beta chain was retrieved from a study of pediatric ulcerative colitis. Broader study findings: A couple of patients had blood samples with substantially reduced template counts. No controls had the two rectal clonotypes shared by ulcerative colitis patients.

Concerning this clone: Its antigen is not identified.

This was a survey-level run. Sequencing depth was up to 500,000 reads per sample. The repertoire was sequenced with immunoSEQ multiplex PCR; TCRdb's copy has only in-frame clones and lacks some. Among about 64,000 clones listed, more than 60% were seen once. CDR1 is LNHDA and CDR2 is SQIVND in the germline V gene (reference sequence). Deletions cut 4 bases from V and 0 bases from J, with 10 bases between. The CDR3 sequence is 14 residues long. Sequencing was done on a sample of blood. The source is a boy younger than 18 with moderate ulcerative colitis. The gene calls are TRBV19 and TRBJ2-7; TRBD1 is a possible D gene (6 bases). CDR3 coding DNA: TGTGCCAGTAGTACAGAGGACAGCTCCTACGAGCAGTACTTC. Residues: CASSTEDSSYEQYF. Combining the CDR3 with reference TRBV19 and TRBJ2-7 gives the whole variable domain DGGITQSPKYLFRKEGQNVTLSCEQNLNHDAMYWYRQDPGQGLRLIYYSQIVNDFQKGDIAEGYSVSREKKESFPLTVTSAQKNPTAFYLCASSTEDSSYEQYFGPGTRLTVT.